The 11 T cell receptor beta chains presented below share a single source sample, sequenced in a study of blood T cell repertoires in COVID-19. The table came from immunoSEQ multiplex PCR; TCRdb's copy has only in-frame clones and leaves some out. Seen here are 200,000 to 250,000 clones, roughly 75% observed once, and the top ten hold roughly 6%. The material sequenced was peripheral blood. The receptors derive from a woman between 70 and 85 years old with acute or convalescent COVID-19.

The chain recombines TRBV12-3 or TRBV12-4 with TRBJ1-2; possible D gene TRBD1, 6 bases. CDR3 length: 13 residues. V was clipped by 6 bases and J by 4 bases, with 12 bases between them. CDR3 sequence reads: CASRQGDSYGYTF. Written as DNA, the CDR3 is TGTGCCAGCAGACAGGGCGACAGCTATGGCTACACCTTC.

In this sample, this clone turned up once. The chain couples TRBV27 to TRBJ2-1, with 10 bases lining up with TRBD2. This CDR3 region has 17 residues. The germline gives CDR1 MNHEY, CDR2 SMNVEV (reference sequence). V gave up 4 bases and J gave up 0 bases; unmatched junction bases: 6. The CDR3 sequence is CASSSLAGDGSYNEQFF. In nucleotides, the CDR3 is TGTGCCAGCAGTTCCCTAGCGGGAGACGGCTCCTACAATGAGCAGTTCTTC.

The chain joins TRBV7-2 to TRBJ2-5, with TRBD2 matching 7 bases. From germline, CDR1 is SGHTA and CDR2 FQGNSA. The CDR3 has 16 residues. V trimming: 3 bases; J trimming: 0 bases; junction bases outside the gene matches: 7. CDR3 region: CASSFPPGGYQETQYF. The CDR3 nucleotides are TGTGCCAGCAGCTTTCCGCCCGGGGGGTACCAAGAGACCCAGTACTTC.

This chain joins TRBV29-1 and TRBJ2-7; 10 positions agree with TRBD1. This CDR3 contains 12 residues. CDR1 is SQVTM and CDR2 is ANQGSEA in the germline V gene. The V gene end was trimmed by 6 bases and the J gene end by 3 bases; junction bases not matched to a gene: 2. CDR3 loop: CSVGDRGYEQYF. The DNA for the CDR3 is TGCAGCGTGGGGGACAGGGGCTACGAGCAGTACTTC.

For the CDR3, the DNA is TGTGCCAGCAGCCTACCGGAGAACACCATATATTTT. This encodes CASSLPENTIYF. The chain recombines TRBV11-3 with TRBJ1-3; no clear D. Trimming shortened V by 5 bases and J by 7 bases, and 9 bases separated the two germline ends. There are 12 residues in the CDR3. Germline assignment: CDR1 SGHNT and CDR2 YENEEA.

J is TRBJ2-7 and V is TRBV28, with TRBD1 matching 7 bases. Germline CDR1 MDHEN, CDR2 SYDVKM. The junction had 11 bases not matched to a gene; V was cut back by 7 bases and J by 2 bases. The CDR3 loop spans 15 amino acids. This chain's CDR3 is CASKPYQGVAYEQYF. Written as DNA, the CDR3 is TGTGCCAGCAAACCCTACCAGGGGGTTGCCTACGAGCAGTACTTC.

The V call is TRBV10-2, the J call TRBJ1-1; D gene uncertain. Trimming removed 2 bases from V and 2 bases from J, with 6 bases in between. This CDR3 has 13 amino acids. Germline CDR1 WSHSY, CDR2 SAAADI. Written as DNA, the CDR3 is TGCGCCAGCAGTGAGAACAAAAACACTGAAGCTTTCTTT. Translated: CASSENKNTEAFF.

The genes are TRBV20-1 and TRBJ1-5; TRBD1 aligns across 7 bases. Germline CDR1 and CDR2: DFQATT and SNEGSKA (reference sequence). This CDR3 spans 13 amino acids. The ends lost 3 bases at V and 5 bases at J; junction bases unmatched: 4. CDR3 in DNA: TGCAGTGCTAGTGTCACAGGGGATCAGCCCCAGCATTTT. It specifies CSASVTGDQPQHF.

The rearrangement joins TRBV14 to TRBJ2-5, with 7 bases that match TRBD2. The germline gives CDR1 SGHDN, CDR2 FVKESK. V lost 4 bases to trimming and J lost 5 bases; unmatched junction nucleotides: 7. This CDR3 has 14 amino acids. In DNA form, the CDR3 reads TGTGCCAGCAGCCCCGGACTAGGGCGTGAGACCCAGTACTTC. It is translated as CASSPGLGRETQYF.

The chain recombines TRBV2 with TRBJ1-4; unclear D gene. The V end lost 5 bases, the J end lost 5 bases, and 9 bases lay between the germline ends. From germline, CDR1 is SNHLY and CDR2 FYNNEI. CDR3 size: 13 residues. CDR3 amino acids: CASSPEQNEKLFF. For the CDR3, the DNA is TGTGCCAGCAGTCCCGAACAGAATGAAAAACTGTTTTTT.

The J gene is TRBJ2-1, the V gene TRBV7-8; 10 bases are shared with TRBD1. Trimming at V came to 2 bases and at J to 4 bases, leaving 8 bases not matched to a gene. The CDR3 totals 17 residues. Germline V gives CDR1 SGHVS, CDR2 FQNEAQ. The CDR3 loop reads CASSLMAGDRGYNEQFF. Written as DNA, the CDR3 is TGTGCCAGCAGCTTAATGGCGGGGGACAGGGGATACAATGAGCAGTTCTTC.